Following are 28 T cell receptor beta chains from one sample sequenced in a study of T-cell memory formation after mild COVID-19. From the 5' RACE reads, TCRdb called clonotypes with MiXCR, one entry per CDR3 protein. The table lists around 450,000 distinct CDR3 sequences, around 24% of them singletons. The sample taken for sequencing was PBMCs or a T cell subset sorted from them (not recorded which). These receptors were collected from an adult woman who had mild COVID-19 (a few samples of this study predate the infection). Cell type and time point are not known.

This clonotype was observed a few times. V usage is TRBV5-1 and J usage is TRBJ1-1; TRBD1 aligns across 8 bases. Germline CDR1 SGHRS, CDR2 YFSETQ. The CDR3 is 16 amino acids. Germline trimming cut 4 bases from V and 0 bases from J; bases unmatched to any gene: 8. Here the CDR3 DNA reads TGCGCCAGCAGCGCGGGGACAGGATCCATGAACACTGAAGCTTTCTTT. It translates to CASSAGTGSMNTEAFF.

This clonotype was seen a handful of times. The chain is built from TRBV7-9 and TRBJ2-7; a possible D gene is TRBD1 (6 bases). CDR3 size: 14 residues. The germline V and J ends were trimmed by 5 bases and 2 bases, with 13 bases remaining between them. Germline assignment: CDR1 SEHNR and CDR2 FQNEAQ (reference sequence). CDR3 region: CASSPGTPTYEQYF. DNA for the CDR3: TGTGCCAGCAGCCCCGGGACACCTACCTACGAGCAGTACTTC.

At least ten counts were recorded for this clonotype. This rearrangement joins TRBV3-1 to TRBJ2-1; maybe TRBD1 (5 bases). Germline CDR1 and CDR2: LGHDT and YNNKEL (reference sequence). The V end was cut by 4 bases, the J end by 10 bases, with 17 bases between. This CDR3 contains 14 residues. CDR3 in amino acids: CASSPPGAVREQFF. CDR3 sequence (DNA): TGTGCCAGCAGCCCCCCTGGGGCGGTACGGGAGCAGTTCTTC.

The CDR3 is CASSRSGTRDGEQYF. CDR3 sequence (DNA): TGTGCCAGCAGCCGCTCCGGGACCAGAGACGGAGAGCAGTACTTC. V is TRBV4-2 and J is TRBJ2-7; D possibly matches TRBD1 or TRBD2 (5 bases each). Trimming took 4 bases from V and 7 from J, leaving 20 bases between them. This CDR3 is built from 15 residues. Germline V CDR1 and CDR2: LGHNA, YNFKEQ.

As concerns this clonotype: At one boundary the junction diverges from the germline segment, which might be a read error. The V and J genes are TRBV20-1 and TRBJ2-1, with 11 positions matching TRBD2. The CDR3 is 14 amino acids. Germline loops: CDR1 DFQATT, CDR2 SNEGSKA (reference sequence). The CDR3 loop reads CSARDFLAGGIAGF. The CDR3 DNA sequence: TGCAGTGCTAGAGACTTCCTAGCGGGGGGCATAGCTGGCTTC.

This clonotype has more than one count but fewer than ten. The DNA of the CDR3 is TGTGCCAGCAGCCCCCCGACTCAAAATGAGCAGTTCTTC. This codes for CASSPPTQNEQFF. The chain combines TRBV9 with TRBJ2-1; D unclear. Germline CDR1 is SGDLS and CDR2 is YYNGEE. The CDR3 runs 13 residues. Trimming stripped 4 bases from V and 7 bases from J, with 12 bases between.

CDR3 coding DNA: TGCGCCAGCAGACGAGACAAGGACGGGAGCTCCTACGAGCAGTACTTC. This gives the protein CASRRDKDGSSYEQYF. The chain recombines TRBV4-1 with TRBJ2-7, with a weak D call TRBD2 (6 bases). CDR3 length: 16 amino acids. Trimming pared 6 bases from V and 0 bases from J, leaving 18 bases between. The germline V gene encodes CDR1 MGHRA and CDR2 YSYEKL.

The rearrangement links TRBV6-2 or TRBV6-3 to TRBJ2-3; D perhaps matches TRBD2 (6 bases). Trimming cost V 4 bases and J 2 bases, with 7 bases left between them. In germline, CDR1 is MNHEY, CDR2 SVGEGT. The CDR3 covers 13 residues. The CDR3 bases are TGTGCCAGCAGTTGGGACTCCACAGATACGCAGTATTTT. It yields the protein CASSWDSTDTQYF.

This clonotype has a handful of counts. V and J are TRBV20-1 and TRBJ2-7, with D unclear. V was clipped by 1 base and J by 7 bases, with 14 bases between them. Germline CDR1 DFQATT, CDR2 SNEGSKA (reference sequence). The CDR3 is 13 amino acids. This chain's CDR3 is CSARVRPLREQYF. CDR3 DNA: TGCAGTGCTAGAGTTAGACCCCTACGGGAGCAGTACTTC.

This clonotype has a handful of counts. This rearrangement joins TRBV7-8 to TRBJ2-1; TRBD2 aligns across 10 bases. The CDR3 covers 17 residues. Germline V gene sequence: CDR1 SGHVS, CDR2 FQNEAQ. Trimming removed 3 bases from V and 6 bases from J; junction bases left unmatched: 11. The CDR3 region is CASSLGAGGIWGNEQFF. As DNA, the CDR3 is TGTGCCAGCAGCTTGGGAGCGGGAGGGATCTGGGGCAATGAGCAGTTCTTC.

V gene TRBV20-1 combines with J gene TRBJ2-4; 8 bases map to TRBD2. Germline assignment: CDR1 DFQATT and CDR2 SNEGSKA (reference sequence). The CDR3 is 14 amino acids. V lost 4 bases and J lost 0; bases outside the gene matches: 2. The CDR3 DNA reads TGCAGTGCTATAGCGGGGCGAGCCAAAAACATTCAGTACTTC. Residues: CSAIAGRAKNIQYF.

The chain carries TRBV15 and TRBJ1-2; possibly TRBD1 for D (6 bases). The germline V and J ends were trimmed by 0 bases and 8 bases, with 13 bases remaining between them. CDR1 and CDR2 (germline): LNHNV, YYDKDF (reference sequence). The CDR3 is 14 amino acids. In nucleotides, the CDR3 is TGTGCCACCAGCAGAGATTCAGGGGCCGGGGGCTACACCTTC. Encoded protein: CATSRDSGAGGYTF.

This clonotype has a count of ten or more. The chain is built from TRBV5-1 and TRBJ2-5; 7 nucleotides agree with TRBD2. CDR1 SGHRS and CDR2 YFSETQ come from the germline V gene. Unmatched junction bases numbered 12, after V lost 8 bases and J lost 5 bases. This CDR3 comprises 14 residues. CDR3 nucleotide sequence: TGCGCCAGTTTCTCCGGGACTACTGCGGAGACCCAGTACTTC. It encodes CASFSGTTAETQYF.

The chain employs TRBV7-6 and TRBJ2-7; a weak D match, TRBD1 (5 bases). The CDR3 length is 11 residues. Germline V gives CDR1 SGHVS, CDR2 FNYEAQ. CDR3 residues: CAISAGHRLYF. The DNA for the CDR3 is TGTGCAATCTCAGCCGGACACCGCTTGTACTTC.

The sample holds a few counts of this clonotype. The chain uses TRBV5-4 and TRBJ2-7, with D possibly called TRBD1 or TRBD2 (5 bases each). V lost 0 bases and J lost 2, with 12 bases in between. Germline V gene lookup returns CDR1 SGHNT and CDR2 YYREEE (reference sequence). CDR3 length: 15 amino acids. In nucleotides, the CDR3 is TGTGCCAGCAGCTTGGGAGGGACGACCCCCTACGAGCAGTACTTC. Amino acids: CASSLGGTTPYEQYF.

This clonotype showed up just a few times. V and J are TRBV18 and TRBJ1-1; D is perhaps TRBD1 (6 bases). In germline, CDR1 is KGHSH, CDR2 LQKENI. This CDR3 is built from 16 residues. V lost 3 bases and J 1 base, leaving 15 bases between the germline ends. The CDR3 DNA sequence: TGTGCCAGCTCACCTCTTGGACAGACACCGAACACTGAAGCTTTCTTT. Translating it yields CASSPLGQTPNTEAFF.

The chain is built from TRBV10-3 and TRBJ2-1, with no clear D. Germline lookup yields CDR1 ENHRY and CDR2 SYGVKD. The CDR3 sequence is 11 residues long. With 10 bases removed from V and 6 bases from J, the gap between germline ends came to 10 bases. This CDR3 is CATTLRNEQFF. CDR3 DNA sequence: TGTGCCACGACTCTTCGCAATGAGCAGTTCTTC.

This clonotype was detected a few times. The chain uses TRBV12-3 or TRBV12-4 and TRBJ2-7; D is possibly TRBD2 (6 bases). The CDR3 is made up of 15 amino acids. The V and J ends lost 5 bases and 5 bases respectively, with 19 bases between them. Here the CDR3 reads CASSAHRDSRDEQYF. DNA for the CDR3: TGTGCCAGCAGTGCCCACCGGGACTCAAGAGACGAGCAGTACTTC.

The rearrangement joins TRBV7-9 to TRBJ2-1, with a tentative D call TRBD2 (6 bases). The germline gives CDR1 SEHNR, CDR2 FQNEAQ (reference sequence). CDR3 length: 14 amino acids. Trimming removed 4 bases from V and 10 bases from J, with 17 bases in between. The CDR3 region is CASSSRDLGREQFF. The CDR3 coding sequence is TGTGCCAGCAGCTCCCGGGACTTGGGGCGCGAGCAGTTCTTC.

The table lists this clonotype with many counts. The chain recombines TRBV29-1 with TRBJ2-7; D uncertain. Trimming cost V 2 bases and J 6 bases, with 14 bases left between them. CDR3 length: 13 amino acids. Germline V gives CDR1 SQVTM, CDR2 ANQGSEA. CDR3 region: CSVERLLPGEQYF. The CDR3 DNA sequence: TGCAGCGTTGAAAGGCTACTCCCAGGCGAGCAGTACTTC.

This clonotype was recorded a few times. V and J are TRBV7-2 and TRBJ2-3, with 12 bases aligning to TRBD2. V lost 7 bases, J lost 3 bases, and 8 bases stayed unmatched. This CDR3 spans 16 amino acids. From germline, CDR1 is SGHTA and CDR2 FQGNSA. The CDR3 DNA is TGTGCCAGCAACCTAGCGGGAGGGCCGGGGACAGATACGCAGTATTTT. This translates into CASNLAGGPGTDTQYF.

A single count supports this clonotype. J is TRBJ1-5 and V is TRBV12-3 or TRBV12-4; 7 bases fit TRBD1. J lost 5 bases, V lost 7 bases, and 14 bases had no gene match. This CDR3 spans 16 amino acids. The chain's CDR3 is CASTPGSDRADQPQHF. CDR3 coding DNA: TGTGCCAGCACCCCTGGGTCCGACAGGGCTGATCAGCCCCAGCATTTT.

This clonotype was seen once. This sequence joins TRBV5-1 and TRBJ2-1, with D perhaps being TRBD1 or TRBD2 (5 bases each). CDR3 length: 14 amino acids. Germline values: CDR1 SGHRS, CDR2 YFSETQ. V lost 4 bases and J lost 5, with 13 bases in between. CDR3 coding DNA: TGCGCCAGCAGCCCGGGGACGAACCACAATGAGCAGTTCTTC. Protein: CASSPGTNHNEQFF.

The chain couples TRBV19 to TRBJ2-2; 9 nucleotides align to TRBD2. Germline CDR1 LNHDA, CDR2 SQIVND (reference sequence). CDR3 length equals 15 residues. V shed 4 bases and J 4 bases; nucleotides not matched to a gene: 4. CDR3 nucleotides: TGTGCCAGTAGTAGGGGACTAGCTCGCACCGGGGAGCTGTTTTTT. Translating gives CASSRGLARTGELFF.

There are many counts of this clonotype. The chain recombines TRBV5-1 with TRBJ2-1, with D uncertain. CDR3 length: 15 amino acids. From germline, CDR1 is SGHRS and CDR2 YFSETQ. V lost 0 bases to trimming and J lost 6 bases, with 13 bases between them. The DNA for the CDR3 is TGCGCCAGCAGCTTGGCCGGTCCTAGTCTCAATGAGCAGTTCTTC. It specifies CASSLAGPSLNEQFF.

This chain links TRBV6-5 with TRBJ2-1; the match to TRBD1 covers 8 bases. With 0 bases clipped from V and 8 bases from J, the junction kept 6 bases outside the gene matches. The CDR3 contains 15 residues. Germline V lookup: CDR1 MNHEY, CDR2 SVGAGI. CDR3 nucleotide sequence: TGTGCCAGCAGTTACTCCAGCCAGGGGGCAGATGAGCAGTTCTTC. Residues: CASSYSSQGADEQFF.

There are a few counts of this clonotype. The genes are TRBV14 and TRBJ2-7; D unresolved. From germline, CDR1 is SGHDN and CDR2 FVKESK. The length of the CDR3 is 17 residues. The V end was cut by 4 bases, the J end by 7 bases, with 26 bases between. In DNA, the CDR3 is TGTGCCAGCAGCCGGACCGCACTCAAATACGCGATCGGGGAGCAGTACTTC. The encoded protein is CASSRTALKYAIGEQYF.

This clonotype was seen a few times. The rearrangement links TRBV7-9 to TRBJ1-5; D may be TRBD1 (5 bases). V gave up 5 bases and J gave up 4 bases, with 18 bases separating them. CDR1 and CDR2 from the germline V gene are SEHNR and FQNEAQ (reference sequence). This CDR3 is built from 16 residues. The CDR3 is CASSPDSRSLNQPQHF. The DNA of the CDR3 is TGTGCCAGCAGCCCCGACAGCAGGAGCTTGAATCAGCCCCAGCATTTT.